This record looks at one T cell receptor beta chain sequence and its context. Its antigen is not yet known. With a much larger clone just one base away, this may be a read error. The data were obtained in a study of T-cell reconstitution after alpha-beta-depleted transplantation in children (dated by TCRdb to about 2016). Context from the whole study: Using TCR repertoire profiling, the study followed T-cell immune reconstitution in a quantitative way in children after TCRalphabeta/CD19-depleted allogeneic hematopoietic cell transplantation.

The method was PCR. The data were produced on an Illumina HiSeq 2500. To normalize quantification of the TCRbeta repertoire, the TCR libraries were built with molecular barcoding that relied on unique molecular identifiers. Using fastp trimming at Q25 and MiXCR clonotype assembly, TCRdb reanalyzed the public sequencing data and kept in-frame beta chains. Each record represents a unique CDR3 protein, reported with the most common genes and DNA among its rows. Here the sample has 600,000 to 700,000 distinct CDR3 sequences; approximately 16% occur a single time. Over 0.95% of the sample belongs to the ten largest clones. The germline V gene supplies CDR1 SGHTA and CDR2 FQGNSA. V is shortened by 8 bases, J by 15 bases, and the region joining them spans 17 bases. Including the terminal cysteine and phenylalanine, the CDR3 comprises 11 residues. Kept here is only the CDR3 DNA, which spans 33 bases and is read in frame from base 1.

The sequenced sample was PBMCs from the stem cell graft donor, obtained from the stem cell graft. The chain employs TRBV7-2 and TRBJ2-4; the D gene is possibly TRBD2, with 5 bases matching. The TCR sequence derives from a human donor who donated a stem cell graft to a child with acute myeloid leukemia. The CDR3 here reads CASSDSRRRYF. The DNA reads TGTGCCAGCTCTGATAGTAGGAGGCGGTACTTC.